The 13 T cell receptor beta chains listed next were all sequenced from one sample in a study of early T cells in non-severe SARS-CoV-2 infection. One entry per CDR3 protein results from TCRdb running MiXCR on the 5' RACE reads. The sample carries roughly 90,000 distinct CDR3 sequences, more than 12% recorded once. Sequenced material: whole blood. The source is an adult who was a healthcare worker with PCR-confirmed SARS-CoV-2 infection or an uninfected control (not recorded which).

In its sample, this clonotype was seen a few times. Here the CDR3 DNA reads TGCGCCAGCAGCTTGAGACCCCAAAGCTCCTACAATGAGCAGTTCTTC. Its translation: CASSLRPQSSYNEQFF. J is TRBJ2-1 and V is TRBV5-1, with unresolved D. Germline CDR1 reads SGHRS; CDR2 reads YFSETQ. CDR3 length: 16 amino acids. V was pared by 1 base and J by 0 bases, with 11 bases between.

This clonotype has just a few counts. The rearrangement uses TRBV19 and TRBJ1-2; no reliable D call. Germline assignment: CDR1 LNHDA and CDR2 SQIVND (reference sequence). V lost 0 bases to trimming and J lost 5 bases, with 13 bases between them. The CDR3 has 15 residues. This CDR3 reads CASSIEVSVRYGYTF. The CDR3 DNA reads as TGTGCCAGTAGTATAGAGGTCAGCGTTAGGTATGGCTACACCTTC.

V is TRBV5-8 and J is TRBJ2-3; D gene uncertain. This CDR3 is 14 amino acids long. Trimming took 4 bases from V and 3 from J, leaving 12 bases between them. CDR1 is SGHTS and CDR2 is YDEGEE in the germline V gene. The CDR3 region has the DNA TGTGCCAGCAGCGCGAGATTTAGGACAGATACGCAGTATTTT. It encodes CASSARFRTDTQYF.

This clonotype has a handful of counts. The genes are TRBV5-1 and TRBJ2-7; 9 nucleotides line up with TRBD1. With V trimmed by 0 bases and J by 3 bases, 7 bases remained unmatched. Germline values: CDR1 SGHRS, CDR2 YFSETQ. The CDR3 totals 16 residues. Written as DNA, the CDR3 is TGCGCCAGCAGCTTGGGGTACGGACAGGGGAACTACGAGCAGTACTTC. This translates into CASSLGYGQGNYEQYF.

This clonotype was seen at least ten times. The CDR3, as DNA: TGTGCCATCTCCGGGACAATGGAAAAACTGTTTTTT. Its protein is CAISGTMEKLFF. The chain recombines TRBV10-3 with TRBJ1-4; D is possibly TRBD1 (6 bases). Trimming shortened V by 8 bases and J by 8 bases, and 12 bases separated the two germline ends. CDR1 and CDR2 (germline): ENHRY, SYGVKD. The CDR3 is 12 amino acids.

This rearrangement joins TRBV29-1 to TRBJ1-5; maybe TRBD1 (6 bases). The ends were cut back, 4 bases at V and 5 bases at J, with 12 bases in the middle. The CDR3 is 13 amino acids. The germline CDR1 and CDR2 sequences are SQVTM and ANQGSEA. Here the CDR3 DNA reads TGCAGCGTTGTGGGGGGGGCGGATCAGCCCCAGCATTTT. It yields the protein CSVVGGADQPQHF.

The rearrangement joins TRBV29-1 to TRBJ2-3, with 8 nucleotides matching TRBD1. The CDR3 spans 15 residues. V trimming: 0 bases; J trimming: 1 base; junction bases outside the gene matches: 3. The germline CDR1 and CDR2 sequences are SQVTM and ANQGSEA. The CDR3 DNA sequence: TGCAGCGTTGAAGATGAGGACAGGGGCACAGATACGCAGTATTTT. Translation: CSVEDEDRGTDTQYF.

This clonotype has at least ten counts. The CDR3 spells CSVLIQGEEEQYF. The CDR3 nucleotides read TGCAGCGTTTTAATCCAGGGGGAGGAAGAGCAGTACTTC. This chain uses TRBV29-1 with TRBJ2-7; possibly TRBD1 for D (7 bases). Germline loops: CDR1 SQVTM, CDR2 ANQGSEA. V was cut by 5 bases and J by 7 bases, with 18 bases left in between. The CDR3 spans 13 residues.

The chain is built from TRBV5-5 and TRBJ1-5, with D unresolved. Trimming took off 0 bases at V and 4 bases at J, with 8 bases between the two ends. CDR1 and CDR2 from the germline V gene are SGHKS and YYEKEE (reference sequence). This CDR3 has 14 amino acids. CDR3 sequence reads: CASSLGMGNQPQHF. DNA for the CDR3: TGTGCCAGCAGCTTGGGAATGGGGAATCAGCCCCAGCATTTT.

This chain's CDR3 is CASSERDSNQPQHF. The CDR3 DNA is TGTGCCAGCAGTGAGCGGGACAGCAATCAGCCCCAGCATTTT. The chain employs TRBV2 and TRBJ1-5; TRBD1 might be the D (5 bases). The length of the CDR3 is 14 residues. Germline V gene data show CDR1 as SNHLY and CDR2 as FYNNEI. The V and J ends lost 3 bases and 1 base respectively, with 7 bases between them.

This clonotype has ten or more counts. The chain has TRBV10-1 and TRBJ2-1; 9 bases match TRBD2. Germline V gives CDR1 WNHNN, CDR2 SYGVQD (reference sequence). This CDR3 is 17 amino acids long. The V and J ends lost 0 bases and 4 bases, in that order; junction bases with no gene match: 7. The CDR3 DNA reads TGCGCCAGCAGTGAGTCGGTGGCGGGGGGGAGGTACAATGAGCAGTTCTTC. This gives the protein CASSESVAGGRYNEQFF.

This clonotype was found many times. The rearrangement joins TRBV30 to TRBJ2-3; possible D gene TRBD2, 5 bases. The CDR3 sequence is 14 residues long. Germline V lookup: CDR1 GTSNPN, CDR2 SVGIG (reference sequence). V dropped 2 bases and J dropped 6 bases, with 15 bases sitting between them. Here the CDR3 reads CAWSKLGGIDTQYF. CDR3 nucleotides: TGTGCCTGGAGTAAACTAGGTGGGATCGATACGCAGTATTTT.

This clonotype appeared a few times. The chain carries TRBV5-4 and TRBJ2-2, with 13 bases that match TRBD2. Germline CDR1 SGHNT, CDR2 YYREEE (reference sequence). The CDR3 extends over 18 amino acids. V lost 6 bases to trimming and J lost 5 bases; unmatched junction nucleotides: 13. The CDR3 bases are TGTGCCAGCACCTCGACTAGCGGGGGGCTCAGGGGAACCGGGGAGCTGTTTTTT. Protein product: CASTSTSGGLRGTGELFF. The full variable domain, its missing parts supplied by reference TRBV5-4 and TRBJ2-2, is ETGVTQSPTHLIKTRGQQVTLRCSSQSGHNTVSWYQQALGQGPQFIFQYYREEENGRGNFPPRFSGLQFPNYSSELNVNALELDDSALYLCASTSTSGGLRGTGELFFGEGSRLTVL.